This T cell receptor (beta chain) was profiled in a study of CD8+ T cells in alopecia areata. Study in general: Those patients who were treated received oral tofacitinib, which was given at 5 to 10 mg twice daily for moderate-to-severe alopecia areata. Study-wide points: In lesional scalp, particularly from alopecia totalis/universalis, clonality was higher than in normal scalp. Resident alphabeta T-cell populations of normal skin are likewise subject to sequencing in scalp samples. In blood and scalp, many expanded lesional clones persisted during tofacitinib.

The count of this clone is one. The antigen is unknown. From germline, CDR1 is GTSNPN and CDR2 SVGIG (reference sequence). CDR3 length equals 16 residues. The V and J ends lost 7 bases and 0 bases, in that order; junction bases with no gene match: 8. TCR sequencing used cDNA made by reverse transcription of extracted RNA. TCRdb's table, derived via immunoSEQ multiplex PCR, lists solely in-frame clones and lacks some. The sample holds 150,000 to 200,000 clones, less than 65% seen once. The treatment here: oral pan-JAK inhibitor, 5-10 mg twice daily. The rearrangement links TRBV30 to TRBJ2-6, with TRBD1 identical over 8 bases. This specimen consisted of CD4+ T cells sorted from blood, obtained at week 24, from a patient treated with tofacitinib. The sequence derives from a human donor with alopecia areata. In DNA, the CDR3 is TGTGCCTTCTCACGGACAGGGATCTCTGGGGCCAACGTCCTGACTTTC. Its protein product is CAFSRTGISGANVLTF.